Included here is one T cell receptor (beta chain) sequence, with context. The target antigen is unknown. This specimen belongs to a study of cytomegalovirus exposure and HLA in healthy donors. General observations from the study: TCR beta chain V- and J-gene trimming was linked, in a later analysis, to a missense variant in DCLRE1C.

Trimming pared 0 bases from V and 7 bases from J, leaving 7 bases between. CDR1 and CDR2 (germline): SGHNT, YENEEA. CDR3 length: 13 residues. Primers included in the PCR were 60 Vbeta and 13 Jbeta primers. Measured with immunoSEQ multiplex PCR; TCRdb has only the in-frame clones, and not every one. The data contain 110,000 or so clones, less than 10% of them singletons. The sequence came from a woman aged 35 to 49 in good health and CMV-seropositive. Sequenced: PBMCs. The chain recombines TRBV11-3 with TRBJ2-1; D is unresolved. The CDR3 DNA reads as TGTGCCAGCAGCTTAGATAAGAGGAATGAGCAGTTCTTC. It codes for CASSLDKRNEQFF.